These 13 T cell receptor beta chains were all obtained from the same sample, sequenced in a study of CD8+ T cells in alopecia areata. Extraction and reverse transcription of RNA yielded cDNA as the sequencing template. The table came from immunoSEQ multiplex PCR; TCRdb's copy has only in-frame clones and leaves some out. The sample records 100,000 to 150,000 clones, 47% being singletons. Sequenced: NKG2D-low CD8+ T cells sorted from blood. The receptors come from a human donor with alopecia areata.

This chain links TRBV9 with TRBJ2-3; TRBD2 might be the D (6 bases). The CDR3 loop spans 16 amino acids. Trimming removed 4 bases at V and 3 bases at J, with 18 bases between. CDR1 is SGDLS and CDR2 is YYNGEE in the germline V gene. The CDR3 region is CASSSRTGTPTDTQYF. The CDR3 DNA reads as TGTGCCAGCAGCTCCCGGACCGGGACTCCAACAGATACGCAGTATTTT.

V is TRBV30 and J is TRBJ1-5; D remains ambiguous. V lost 4 bases and J lost 5, with 12 bases in between. CDR1 GTSNPN and CDR2 SVGIG come from the germline V gene (reference sequence). The CDR3 spans 13 residues. CDR3 region: CAWNLGGYQPQHF. CDR3 coding DNA: TGTGCCTGGAATCTAGGCGGATATCAGCCCCAGCATTTT. The full variable domain, with the rest looked up from reference TRBV30 and TRBJ1-5, is SQTIHQWPATLVQPVGSPLSLECTVEGTSNPNLYWYRQAAGRGLQLLFYSVGIGQISSEVPQNLSASRPQDRQFILSSKKLLLSDSGFYLCAWNLGGYQPQHFGDGTRLSIL.

The V and J genes are TRBV30 and TRBJ1-2, with 8 bases lining up with TRBD1. The CDR3 covers 13 residues. Germline V gives CDR1 GTSNPN, CDR2 SVGIG (reference sequence). The junction had 10 bases not matched to a gene; V was cut back by 5 bases and J by 8 bases. This CDR3 reads CAWEVRGREGYTF. The DNA of the CDR3 is TGTGCCTGGGAGGTCAGGGGGCGGGAAGGCTACACCTTC.

The rearrangement joins TRBV5-1 to TRBJ2-3; D is uncertain. Trimming took off 1 base at V and 2 bases at J, with 5 bases between the two ends. The V gene's germline CDR1 is SGHRS and CDR2 YFSETQ. CDR3 length: 13 residues. CDR3 sequence (DNA): TGCGCCAGCAGCTTGCCAGACACAGATACGCAGTATTTT. Amino acids: CASSLPDTDTQYF.

V usage is TRBV4-1 and J usage is TRBJ2-7; 9 bases agree with TRBD2. CDR1 MGHRA and CDR2 YSYEKL come from the germline V gene. V shed 0 bases, J shed 4 bases, and the junction held 7 bases outside the gene matches. This CDR3 region has 16 residues. Here the CDR3 reads CASSQDDSGGFYEQYF. CDR3 coding DNA: TGCGCCAGCAGCCAAGACGATAGCGGGGGATTTTACGAGCAGTACTTC.

A single count supports this clone. This sequence joins TRBV5-1 and TRBJ2-5, with TRBD2 matching over 12 bases. The CDR3 runs to 17 residues. Germline V gives CDR1 SGHRS, CDR2 YFSETQ. V lost 3 bases, J lost 4 bases, and 10 bases stayed unmatched. CDR3 sequence: CASSSPSGGVGGETQYF. The DNA for the CDR3 is TGCGCCAGCAGCTCGCCTAGCGGGGGGGTCGGTGGAGAGACCCAGTACTTC.

V is TRBV4-1 and J is TRBJ1-2; no firm D call. Trimming pared 1 base from V and 7 bases from J, leaving 13 bases between. Looked up from germline, CDR1 is MGHRA and CDR2 is YSYEKL. This CDR3 region has 14 residues. CDR3 DNA: TGCGCCAGCAGCCAAGCCGGAACAGTCTCTGGCTACACCTTC. It yields the protein CASSQAGTVSGYTF.

This clone was found a few times. The chain is built from TRBV28 and TRBJ2-7; 8 nucleotides align to TRBD2. The trim removed 6 bases at V and 4 bases at J, leaving 5 bases unmatched. The germline V gene has CDR1 MDHEN and CDR2 SYDVKM. The CDR3 totals 13 residues. The CDR3 is CASSPSGGYEQYF. The CDR3 DNA reads TGTGCCAGCAGCCCTTCGGGGGGGTACGAGCAGTACTTC.

The V call is TRBV27, the J call TRBJ2-7; 8 bases map to TRBD2. The CDR3 has 14 amino acids. After removal of 2 bases from V and 6 bases from J, the junction contained 6 bases not matched to a gene. The germline V gene encodes CDR1 MNHEY and CDR2 SMNVEV (reference sequence). CDR3 sequence (DNA): TGTGCCAGCAGTTTAGGAGCGGGAGAGGTCGAGCAGTACTTC. Residues: CASSLGAGEVEQYF.

The J gene is TRBJ2-1, the V gene TRBV13; a weak D match, TRBD2 (5 bases). V shed 5 bases and J shed 0 bases, with 8 bases lying between them. Germline CDR1 and CDR2: PRHDT and FYEKMQ (reference sequence). The CDR3 totals 14 residues. CDR3: CASSPSGSYNEQFF. CDR3 DNA: TGTGCCAGCAGCCCAAGCGGCTCCTACAATGAGCAGTTCTTC.

The chain links TRBV9 to TRBJ2-7; unclear D gene. The V and J ends lost 3 bases and 5 bases respectively, with 15 bases between them. The CDR3 sequence is 14 residues long. The germline V gene has CDR1 SGDLS and CDR2 YYNGEE. The CDR3 coding sequence is TGTGCCAGCAGCGCCACTTTACTCTCTGACGAGCAGTACTTC. Amino acids: CASSATLLSDEQYF.

In DNA, the CDR3 is TGTGCCTGGAGCCACGTCTACACTGAAGCTTTCTTT. This gives the protein CAWSHVYTEAFF. The chain is built from TRBV30 and TRBJ1-1; D call uncertain. The CDR3 extends over 12 amino acids. Germline CDR1 and CDR2: GTSNPN and SVGIG (reference sequence). With 3 bases removed from V and 3 bases from J, the gap between germline ends came to 8 bases.

The chain joins TRBV7-9 to TRBJ2-3, with a weak D call TRBD1 (6 bases). From germline, CDR1 is SEHNR and CDR2 FQNEAQ (reference sequence). This CDR3 has 15 amino acids. Trimming took off 4 bases at V and 2 bases at J, with 13 bases between the two ends. Here the CDR3 reads CASSSTGHDTDTQYF. CDR3 coding DNA: TGTGCCAGCAGCTCCACAGGGCACGACACAGATACGCAGTATTTT.